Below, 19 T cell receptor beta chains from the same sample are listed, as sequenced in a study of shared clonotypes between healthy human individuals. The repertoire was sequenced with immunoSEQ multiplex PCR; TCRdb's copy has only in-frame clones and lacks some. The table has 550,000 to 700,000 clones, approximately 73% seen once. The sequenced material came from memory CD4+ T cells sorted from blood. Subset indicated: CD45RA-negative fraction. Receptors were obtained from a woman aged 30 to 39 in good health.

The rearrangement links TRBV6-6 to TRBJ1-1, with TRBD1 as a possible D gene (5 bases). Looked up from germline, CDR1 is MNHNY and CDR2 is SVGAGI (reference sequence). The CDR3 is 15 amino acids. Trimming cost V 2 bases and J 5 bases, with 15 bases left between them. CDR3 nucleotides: TGTGCCAGCAGTTACGCCGGGCTTAAGGGGACTGAAGCTTTCTTT. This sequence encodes CASSYAGLKGTEAFF.

In DNA form, the CDR3 reads TGCGCCAGCAGACCCGGGACTAGCGGGGGGGATACGCAGTATTTT. Translation gives CASRPGTSGGDTQYF. The chain recombines TRBV5-1 with TRBJ2-3; 15 positions match TRBD2. With 5 bases clipped from V and 6 bases from J, the junction kept 4 bases outside the gene matches. The length of the CDR3 is 15 residues. Germline assignment: CDR1 SGHRS and CDR2 YFSETQ. The full variable domain, its missing parts supplied by reference TRBV5-1 and TRBJ2-3, is KAGVTQTPRYLIKTRGQQVTLSCSPISGHRSVSWYQQTPGQGLQFLFEYFSETQRNKGNFPGRFSGRQFSNSRSEMNVSTLELGDSALYLCASRPGTSGGDTQYFGPGTRLTVL.

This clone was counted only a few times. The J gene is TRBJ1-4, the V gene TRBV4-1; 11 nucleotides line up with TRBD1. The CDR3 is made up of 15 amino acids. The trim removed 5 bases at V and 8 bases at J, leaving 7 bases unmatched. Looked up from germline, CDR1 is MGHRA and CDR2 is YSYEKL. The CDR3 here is CASSGGQGAWEKLFF. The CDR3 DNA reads TGCGCCAGCAGCGGAGGACAGGGGGCGTGGGAAAAACTGTTTTTT.

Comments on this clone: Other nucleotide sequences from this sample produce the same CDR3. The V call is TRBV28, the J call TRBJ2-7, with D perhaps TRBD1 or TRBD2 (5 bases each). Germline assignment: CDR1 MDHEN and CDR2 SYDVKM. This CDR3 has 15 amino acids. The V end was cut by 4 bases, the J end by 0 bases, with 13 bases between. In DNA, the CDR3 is TGTGCCAGCAGTTCACGAGGGGATAGCTCCTACGAGCAGTACTTC. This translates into CASSSRGDSSYEQYF.

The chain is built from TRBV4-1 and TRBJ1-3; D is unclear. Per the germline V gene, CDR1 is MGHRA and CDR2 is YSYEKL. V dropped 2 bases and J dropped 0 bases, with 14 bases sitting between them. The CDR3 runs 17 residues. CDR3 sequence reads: CASSQPTDADSGNTIYF. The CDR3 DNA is TGCGCCAGCAGCCAACCAACGGACGCCGACTCTGGAAACACCATATATTTT.

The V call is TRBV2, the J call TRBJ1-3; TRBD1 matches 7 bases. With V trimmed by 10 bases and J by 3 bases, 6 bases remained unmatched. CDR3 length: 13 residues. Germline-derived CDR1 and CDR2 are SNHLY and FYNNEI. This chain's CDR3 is CATNQGGGNTIYF. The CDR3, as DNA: TGTGCCACCAATCAGGGGGGTGGAAACACCATATATTTT.

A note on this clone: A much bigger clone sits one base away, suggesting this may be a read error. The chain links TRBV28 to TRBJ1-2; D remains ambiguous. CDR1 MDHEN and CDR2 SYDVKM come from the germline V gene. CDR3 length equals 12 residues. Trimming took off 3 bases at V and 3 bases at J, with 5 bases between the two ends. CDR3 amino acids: CASSLADYGYTF. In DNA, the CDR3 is TGTGCCAGCAGTTTGGCTGACTATGGCTACACCTTC.

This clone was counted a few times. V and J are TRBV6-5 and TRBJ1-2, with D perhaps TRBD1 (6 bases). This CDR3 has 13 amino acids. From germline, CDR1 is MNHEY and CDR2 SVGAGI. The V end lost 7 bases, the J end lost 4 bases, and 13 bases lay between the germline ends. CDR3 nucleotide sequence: TGTGCCAGCAAAGCAAACAGGGCCTATGGCTACACCTTC. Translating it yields CASKANRAYGYTF.

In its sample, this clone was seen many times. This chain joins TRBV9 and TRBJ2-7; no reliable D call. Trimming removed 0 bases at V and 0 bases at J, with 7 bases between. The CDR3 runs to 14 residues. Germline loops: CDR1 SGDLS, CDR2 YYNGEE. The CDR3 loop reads CASSVGSRSYEQYF. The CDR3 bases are TGTGCCAGCAGCGTAGGGTCCCGCTCCTACGAGCAGTACTTC.

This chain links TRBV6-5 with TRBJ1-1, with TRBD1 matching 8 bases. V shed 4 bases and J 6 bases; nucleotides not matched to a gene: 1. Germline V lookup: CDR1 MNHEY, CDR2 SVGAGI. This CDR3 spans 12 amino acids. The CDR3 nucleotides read TGTGCCAGCAGTTTACAGGGGGCTGAAGCTTTCTTT. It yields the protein CASSLQGAEAFF.

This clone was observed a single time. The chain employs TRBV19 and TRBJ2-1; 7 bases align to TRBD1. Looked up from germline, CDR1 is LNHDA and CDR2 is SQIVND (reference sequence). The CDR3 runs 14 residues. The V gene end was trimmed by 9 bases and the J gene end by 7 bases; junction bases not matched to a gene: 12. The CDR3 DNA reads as TGTGCCAGCACAGGGGCGTCCTTCGGGAATGAGCAGTTCTTC. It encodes CASTGASFGNEQFF.

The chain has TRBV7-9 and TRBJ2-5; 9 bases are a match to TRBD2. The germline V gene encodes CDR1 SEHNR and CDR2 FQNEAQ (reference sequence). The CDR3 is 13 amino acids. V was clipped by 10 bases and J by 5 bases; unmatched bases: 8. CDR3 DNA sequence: TGTGCCATTCAGGGACTAGCCGGGGAGACCCAGTACTTC. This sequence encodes CAIQGLAGETQYF.

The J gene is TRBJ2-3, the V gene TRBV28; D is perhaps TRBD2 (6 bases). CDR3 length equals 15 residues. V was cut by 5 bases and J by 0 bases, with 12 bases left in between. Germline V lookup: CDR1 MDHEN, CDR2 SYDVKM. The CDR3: CASSIGGASTDTQYF. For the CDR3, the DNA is TGTGCCAGCAGTATCGGCGGGGCGAGCACAGATACGCAGTATTTT.

The CDR3 sequence is CASSDSGRTDTQYF. CDR3 sequence (DNA): TGTGCCAGCAGTGATAGCGGGAGAACAGATACGCAGTATTTT. V is TRBV25-1 and J is TRBJ2-3; 9 positions agree with TRBD2. Trimming removed 3 bases from V and 3 bases from J; junction bases left unmatched: 1. Looked up from germline, CDR1 is MGHDK and CDR2 is SYGVNS. The CDR3 sequence is 14 residues long.

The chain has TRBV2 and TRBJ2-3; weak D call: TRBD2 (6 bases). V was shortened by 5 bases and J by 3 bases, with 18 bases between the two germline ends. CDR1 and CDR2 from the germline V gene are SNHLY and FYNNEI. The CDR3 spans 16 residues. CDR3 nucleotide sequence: TGTGCCAGCAGTCGAGGAGGGGTTAGGGAAACAGATACGCAGTATTTT. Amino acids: CASSRGGVRETDTQYF.

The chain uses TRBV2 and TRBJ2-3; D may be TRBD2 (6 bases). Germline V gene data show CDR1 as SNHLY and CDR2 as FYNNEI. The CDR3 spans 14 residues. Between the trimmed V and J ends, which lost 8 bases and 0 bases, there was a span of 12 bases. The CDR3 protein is CASEASVSTDTQYF. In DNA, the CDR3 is TGTGCCAGCGAGGCTAGCGTTAGCACAGATACGCAGTATTTT.

CDR3 amino acids: CASSLENQGAGNTIYF. As DNA, the CDR3 is TGTGCCAGCAGCTTAGAGAATCAGGGGGCTGGAAACACCATATATTTT. The chain recombines TRBV7-9 with TRBJ1-3, with TRBD1 matching over 7 bases. The CDR3 totals 16 residues. Germline V gene sequence: CDR1 SEHNR, CDR2 FQNEAQ (reference sequence). Trimming at V came to 1 base and at J to 2 bases, leaving 5 bases not matched to a gene.

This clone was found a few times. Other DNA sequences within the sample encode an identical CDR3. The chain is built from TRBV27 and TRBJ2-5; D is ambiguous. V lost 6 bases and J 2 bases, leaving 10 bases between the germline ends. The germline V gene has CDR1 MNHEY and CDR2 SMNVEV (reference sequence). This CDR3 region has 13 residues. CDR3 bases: TGTGCCAGCAGCCGAACTCGTCAAGAGACCCAGTACTTC. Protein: CASSRTRQETQYF.

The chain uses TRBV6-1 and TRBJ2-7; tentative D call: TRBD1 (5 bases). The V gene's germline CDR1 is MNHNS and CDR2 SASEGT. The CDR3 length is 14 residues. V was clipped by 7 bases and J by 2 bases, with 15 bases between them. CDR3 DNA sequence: TGTGCCAGCATCGGATGGACATTTCCCTACGAGCAGTACTTC. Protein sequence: CASIGWTFPYEQYF.